The 18 T cell receptor beta chains given below trace back to one sample, sequenced in a study of blood T cell repertoires in COVID-19. Assay: immunoSEQ multiplex PCR; the TCRdb copy retains only in-frame clones and omits some. The sample has roughly 180,000 clones, approximately 86% seen once. The sequenced sample was peripheral blood. Source of these receptors: a man aged 60 to 69 with acute or convalescent COVID-19.

This rearrangement joins TRBV5-1 to TRBJ2-1; D gene uncertain. V lost 2 bases, J lost 0 bases, and 9 bases lay in between. This CDR3 has 15 amino acids. The germline V gene has CDR1 SGHRS and CDR2 YFSETQ. The CDR3 nucleotides read TGCGCCAGCAGCTTTGGTCAGATCTCCTACAATGAGCAGTTCTTC. Amino acids: CASSFGQISYNEQFF.

The rearrangement uses TRBV5-4 and TRBJ2-7; 9 positions agree with TRBD2. CDR1 and CDR2 (germline): SGHNT, YYREEE (reference sequence). Trimming removed 2 bases from V and 4 bases from J; junction bases left unmatched: 1. CDR3 size: 13 residues. The CDR3 DNA reads as TGTGCCAGCAGCTTCGCGGGAGGGTACGAGCAGTACTTC. This translates into CASSFAGGYEQYF.

This CDR3 is CASSHGQPRTGNEQFF. Here the CDR3 DNA reads TGTGCCAGCAGTCACGGACAGCCTCGGACGGGGAATGAGCAGTTCTTC. This chain links TRBV6-6 with TRBJ2-1, with a possible D match to TRBD1 (6 bases). The germline V gene has CDR1 MNHNY and CDR2 SVGAGI (reference sequence). V was clipped by 5 bases and J by 7 bases, with 21 bases between them. This CDR3 has 16 amino acids.

The chain uses TRBV28 and TRBJ2-1, with 8 bases matching TRBD1. V trimming: 6 bases; J trimming: 4 bases; junction bases outside the gene matches: 14. CDR1 is MDHEN and CDR2 is SYDVKM in the germline V gene. This CDR3 contains 17 residues. The CDR3 reads CASSSDRGARSYNEQFF. The CDR3 coding sequence is TGTGCCAGCAGCTCCGACAGGGGCGCCCGAAGTTACAATGAGCAGTTCTTC.

This chain uses TRBV29-1 with TRBJ2-1; 7 nucleotides line up with TRBD1. The CDR3 totals 13 residues. Looked up from germline, CDR1 is SQVTM and CDR2 is ANQGSEA. V lost 4 bases and J lost 9; bases outside the gene matches: 9. The CDR3 nucleotides read TGCAGCGTTGGAGGGACAGTGCCAAGTGAGCAGTTCTTC. Its protein product is CSVGGTVPSEQFF.

CDR3 bases: TGTGCCATCAGTGAAACCCCGAGGACTGAAGCTTTCTTT. Residues: CAISETPRTEAFF. The chain uses TRBV10-3 and TRBJ1-1; no definite D call. CDR1 and CDR2 from the germline V gene are ENHRY and SYGVKD. Trimming removed 3 bases at V and 5 bases at J, with 10 bases between. This CDR3 comprises 13 residues.

This clone was detected once. The V and J genes are TRBV28 and TRBJ1-2; 8 bases agree with TRBD1. The germline V gene encodes CDR1 MDHEN and CDR2 SYDVKM. After removal of 3 bases from V and 7 bases from J, the junction contained 7 bases not matched to a gene. The CDR3 consists of 14 residues. CDR3 in DNA: TGTGCCAGCAGTTTTTTGGACAGGGCCGGTGGCTACACCTTC. Residues: CASSFLDRAGGYTF.

The J gene is TRBJ1-1, the V gene TRBV25-1, with 8 bases fitting TRBD1. Germline CDR1 reads MGHDK; CDR2 reads SYGVNS. This CDR3 is 13 amino acids long. V was pared by 7 bases and J by 5 bases, with 6 bases of the junction left unmatched. The CDR3 nucleotides read TGTGCCAGCAAAGACAGGGGAATAACTGAAGCTTTCTTT. Encoded protein: CASKDRGITEAFF.

The rearrangement links TRBV3-1 (or the pseudogene TRBV3-2) to TRBJ2-1; 9 nucleotides line up with TRBD2. CDR1 and CDR2 (germline): LGHDT, YNNKEL (reference sequence). The CDR3 is 19 residues long. The junction had 15 bases not matched to a gene; V was cut back by 4 bases and J by 2 bases. The CDR3 spells CASSPTPGREGIAYNEQFF. As DNA, the CDR3 is TGTGCCAGCAGCCCCACCCCAGGGCGGGAGGGCATAGCCTACAATGAGCAGTTCTTC.

The gene calls are TRBV7-2 and TRBJ2-3; 7 bases align to TRBD1. This CDR3 has 15 residues. V was pared by 5 bases and J by 0 bases, with 5 bases of the junction left unmatched. Germline V gene sequence: CDR1 SGHTA, CDR2 FQGNSA. The CDR3 DNA sequence: TGTGCCAGCAGCCCCACAGGGGCTAGCACAGATACGCAGTATTTT. It encodes CASSPTGASTDTQYF.

The table lists this clone with a count of one. J is TRBJ1-2 and V is TRBV16, with D unresolved. Trimming stripped 4 bases from V and 8 bases from J, with 14 bases between. Looked up from germline, CDR1 is KGHSY and CDR2 is FQNENV. The CDR3 is made up of 13 amino acids. CDR3 protein: CASSLPSRWGYTF. Written as DNA, the CDR3 is TGTGCCAGCAGCCTCCCTAGTAGGTGGGGCTACACCTTC.

V is TRBV28 and J is TRBJ1-6; D is possibly TRBD1 (5 bases). This CDR3 contains 16 residues. CDR1 and CDR2 (germline): MDHEN, SYDVKM. V gave up 5 bases and J gave up 0 bases, with 11 bases separating them. The CDR3 DNA is TGTGCCAGCAGTGGGGGGGTTACCTCCTATAATTCACCCCTCCACTTT. Amino acids: CASSGGVTSYNSPLHF.

This sequence joins TRBV5-1 and TRBJ1-2, with 9 positions matching TRBD1. Germline V lookup: CDR1 SGHRS, CDR2 YFSETQ. V lost 4 bases and J lost 4; bases outside the gene matches: 14. The CDR3 length is 17 residues. CDR3 loop: CASSQGQGSFASYGYTF. The DNA for the CDR3 is TGCGCCAGCAGCCAAGGACAGGGGTCCTTCGCCTCCTATGGCTACACCTTC.

The V call is TRBV7-2, the J call TRBJ1-5; D gene unclear. Germline CDR1 and CDR2: SGHTA and FQGNSA. The CDR3 loop spans 16 amino acids. Trimming removed 1 base at V and 4 bases at J, with 14 bases between. The chain's CDR3 is CASSLVWSEFNQPQHF. In nucleotides, the CDR3 is TGTGCCAGCAGCTTAGTGTGGTCGGAGTTTAATCAGCCCCAGCATTTT.

The chain links TRBV28 to TRBJ1-2, with 8 bases identical to TRBD1. The germline gives CDR1 MDHEN, CDR2 SYDVKM. The CDR3 is 11 amino acids. J lost 14 bases, V lost 5 bases, and 7 bases had no gene match. The CDR3 spells CASSLQGAQTF. The CDR3 DNA reads as TGTGCCAGCAGTCTGCAGGGGGCCCAAACCTTC.

The J gene is TRBJ1-4, the V gene TRBV28; TRBD1 aligns across 9 bases. V shed 2 bases, J shed 6 bases, and the junction held 4 bases outside the gene matches. Germline lookup yields CDR1 MDHEN and CDR2 SYDVKM. The CDR3 sequence is 15 residues long. CDR3 residues: CASSLSDRGYEKLFF. In nucleotides, the CDR3 is TGTGCCAGCAGTTTAAGCGACAGGGGGTATGAAAAACTGTTTTTT.

The chain couples TRBV12-5 to TRBJ2-2; 7 positions agree with TRBD2. Germline V CDR1 and CDR2: LGHNT, FRNRAP. CDR3 length: 19 amino acids. The V and J ends lost 0 bases and 5 bases, in that order; junction bases with no gene match: 15. The CDR3 region is CASGLVNTWTAGRTGELFF. CDR3 sequence (DNA): TGTGCTAGTGGTTTGGTAAACACGTGGACGGCCGGGAGGACCGGGGAGCTGTTTTTT.

This clone was seen once. The V gene is TRBV13, the J gene TRBJ1-1, with TRBD1 as a possible D gene (5 bases). V was trimmed by 5 bases and J by 8 bases, leaving 15 bases between them. The CDR3 spans 13 residues. The germline V gene has CDR1 PRHDT and CDR2 FYEKMQ (reference sequence). CDR3 nucleotides: TGTGCCAGCAGCATTTTCTGGACATCAGAAGCTTTCTTT. Amino acids: CASSIFWTSEAFF.